Listed here are 5 T cell receptor beta chains from one sample, sequenced in a study of cytomegalovirus exposure and HLA in healthy donors. 60 Vbeta and 13 Jbeta primers were used in PCR. Libraries were prepared by immunoSEQ multiplex PCR; TCRdb keeps only in-frame clonotypes and omits some of them. The table records approximately 180,000 clones, around 80% of them present only once. Source material: PBMCs. The receptors were gathered from a young man in good health and CMV-seropositive.

The CDR3 nucleotides are TGCAGTGCCAAGACAGTTTATGGCTACACCTTC. It codes for CSAKTVYGYTF. V is TRBV20-1 and J is TRBJ1-2; D possibly corresponds to TRBD1 (5 bases). The CDR3 is made up of 11 amino acids. V lost 6 bases and J lost 5, with 10 bases in between. In germline, CDR1 is DFQATT, CDR2 SNEGSKA (reference sequence).

This chain joins TRBV7-2 and TRBJ2-3, with D perhaps matching TRBD2 (5 bases). The CDR3 has 15 residues. In germline, CDR1 is SGHTA, CDR2 FQGNSA. V lost 6 bases to trimming and J lost 2 bases, with 15 bases between them. CDR3 loop: CASRRSGALTDTQYF. CDR3 sequence (DNA): TGTGCCAGCAGAAGGAGCGGTGCACTCACAGATACGCAGTATTTT.

Here the CDR3 DNA reads TGTGCCAGCAGCCCGACCGACAGGGGGGGATATCAGTACTTC. It codes for CASSPTDRGGYQYF. The V and J genes are TRBV5-6 and TRBJ2-7, with 9 bases fitting TRBD1. Germline CDR1 SGHDT, CDR2 YYEEEE. J gave up 10 bases and V 4 bases, and 12 bases lay outside the gene matches. There are 14 residues in the CDR3.

The V and J genes are TRBV5-1 and TRBJ2-7; TRBD2 is a possible D gene (5 bases). The length of the CDR3 is 16 residues. In germline, CDR1 is SGHRS, CDR2 YFSETQ. V lost 1 base and J lost 4, with 18 bases in between. The CDR3 loop is CASSLFPALANYEQYF. The CDR3 coding sequence is TGCGCCAGCAGCTTGTTTCCAGCCCTAGCTAATTACGAGCAGTACTTC.

CDR3 bases: TGTGCCAGCTCACCACCGCGGCAGGGGGCGAGTTCGGACCGCGATACGCAGTATTTT. It yields the protein CASSPPRQGASSDRDTQYF. This chain uses TRBV18 with TRBJ2-3, with 8 nucleotides matching TRBD1. This CDR3 comprises 19 residues. V trimming: 0 bases; J trimming: 6 bases; junction bases outside the gene matches: 17. Looked up from germline, CDR1 is KGHSH and CDR2 is LQKENI. The complete variable domain, with remaining parts taken from reference TRBV18 and TRBJ2-3, reads NAGVMQNPRHLVRRRGQEARLRCSPMKGHSHVYWYRQLPEEGLKFMVYLQKENIIDESGMPKERFSAEFPKEGPSILRIQQVVRGDSAAYFCASSPPRQGASSDRDTQYFGPGTRLTVL.